This TCR beta chain is drawn from a study of technical replicates of blood from a few donors. The germline CDR1 and CDR2 sequences are SGHVT and SQSDAQ. The CDR3 spans 14 residues. Unmatched junction bases numbered 8, after V lost 4 bases and J lost 8 bases. Data came from immunoSEQ multiplex PCR; TCRdb stores just in-frame clones and leaves some out. The sample has nearly 80,000 clones, about 92% seen once; the top ten hold around 0.38%. This sequence originates from a human donor in good health. Sequences were obtained from T cells isolated from PBMCs. V usage is TRBV7-4 and J usage is TRBJ1-2; 9 bases match TRBD1. In DNA, the CDR3 is TGTGCCAGCAGCTGGGGACAGGGCCTCGGCGGCTACACCTTC. This encodes CASSWGQGLGGYTF.